Here is one T cell receptor (beta chain) with its context. Its cognate antigen is unknown. The authors prepared the TCRbeta library with unique molecular identifiers. A single record per CDR3 protein comes from TCRdb applying MiXCR to the PCR reads. The sample has around 60,000 distinct CDR3 sequences, around 40% seen once; the top ten hold more than 95%. Losses at the gene ends were 3 bases for V and 8 bases for J; bases not matched to a gene: 8. The CDR3 totals 16 residues. This sample was included in a study of T-cell reconstitution after alpha-beta-depleted transplantation in children. Notes on the study in general: Counts and diversity of T cells one year after transplant came mostly from newly produced T cells. Expanded graft clones numbering several hundred reportedly gave rise to alpha-beta T cells about two months after transplant. Certain patients had high TCRbeta diversity at day 60, and it came from recipient T cells and thymic progenitors that survived.

This TCR was recovered from a male patient between 10 and 17 years old who had a stem cell transplant for acute lymphoblastic leukemia, so the T cells may come from the graft donor. The starting material was PBMCs, mostly from graft donor cells, obtained 360 days after TCRalphabeta/CD19-depleted stem cell transplant. The genes are TRBV12-3 or TRBV12-4 and TRBJ1-3; 12 nucleotides line up with TRBD1. The CDR3 is CASSFRSGTGGHTIYF. As DNA, the CDR3 is TGTGCCAGCAGTTTTCGCTCCGGGACAGGGGGCCACACCATATATTTT.